This passage covers 8 T cell receptor beta chains from one sample sequenced in a study of control samples from healthy donors and cancer patients. Profiling relied on immunoSEQ multiplex PCR, and the TCRdb table lists in-frame clones only, not all of them. The table shows 150,000 to 200,000 clones, with 90% to 95% occurring only once. Source material: blood. Receptors were obtained from a man between 25 and 39 years old in good health.

This chain's CDR3 is CASSPAARAYEQYF. The DNA for the CDR3 is TGTGCCAGCAGCCCGGCCGCTAGAGCCTACGAGCAGTACTTC. The chain recombines TRBV7-9 with TRBJ2-7; no firm D call. Germline CDR1 is SEHNR and CDR2 is FQNEAQ (reference sequence). Trimming shortened V by 5 bases and J by 2 bases, and 13 bases separated the two germline ends. This CDR3 region has 14 residues.

The chain uses TRBV19 and TRBJ2-5; tentatively, D is TRBD1 (6 bases). Trimming took 5 bases from V and 0 from J, leaving 10 bases between them. The CDR3 is 14 amino acids. Per the germline V gene, CDR1 is LNHDA and CDR2 is SQIVND (reference sequence). This CDR3 reads CASSRRQDQETQYF. CDR3 nucleotide sequence: TGTGCCAGTAGTCGCCGACAGGACCAAGAGACCCAGTACTTC. Full variable domain (outside the CDR3, taken from reference TRBV19 and TRBJ2-5): DGGITQSPKYLFRKEGQNVTLSCEQNLNHDAMYWYRQDPGQGLRLIYYSQIVNDFQKGDIAEGYSVSREKKESFPLTVTSAQKNPTAFYLCASSRRQDQETQYFGPGTRLLVL.

This chain joins TRBV2 and TRBJ1-2; 7 nucleotides agree with TRBD1. Germline V gene sequence: CDR1 SNHLY, CDR2 FYNNEI. The CDR3 has 13 residues. V trimming: 3 bases; J trimming: 7 bases; junction bases outside the gene matches: 5. The CDR3 reads CASSEEGAGGYTF. The CDR3 region has the DNA TGTGCCAGCAGTGAGGAGGGGGCAGGTGGCTACACCTTC.

In its sample, this clone was seen once. The V gene is TRBV12-3 or TRBV12-4, the J gene TRBJ1-5; 7 bases are shared with TRBD1. The J segment lost 5 bases and the V segment lost 9 bases, leaving 7 bases of the junction unmatched. CDR3 length equals 13 residues. In nucleotides, the CDR3 is TGTGCCAGTAGAGGACAGGAACATCAGCCCCAGCATTTT. Translation: CASRGQEHQPQHF.

The CDR3 DNA is TGTGCCAGCAGTTTAACACAGGACAGTCAGATCCAAGAGACCCAGTACTTC. Amino acid sequence: CASSLTQDSQIQETQYF. J is TRBJ2-5 and V is TRBV28; a weak D match, TRBD1 (6 bases). The CDR3 sequence is 17 residues long. V lost 2 bases, J lost 1 base, and 17 bases lay in between. Looked up from germline, CDR1 is MDHEN and CDR2 is SYDVKM. The whole variable domain, remainder taken from reference TRBV28 and TRBJ2-5, is DVKVTQSSRYLVKRTGEKVFLECVQDMDHENMFWYRQDPGLGLRLIYFSYDVKMKEKGDIPEGYSVSREKKERFSLILESASTNQTSMYLCASSLTQDSQIQETQYFGPGTRLLVL.

This rearrangement joins TRBV5-1 to TRBJ2-2, with 10 positions matching TRBD1. V was clipped by 0 bases and J by 3 bases; unmatched bases: 11. CDR3 size: 19 residues. In germline, CDR1 is SGHRS, CDR2 YFSETQ. CDR3 residues: CASSLVLIRDRGDTGELFF. The CDR3 coding sequence is TGCGCCAGCAGCTTGGTGCTAATCCGGGACAGGGGAGACACCGGGGAGCTGTTTTTT.

This chain joins TRBV7-2 and TRBJ1-2; perhaps TRBD1 as D (5 bases). V was clipped by 9 bases and J by 1 base, with 9 bases between them. CDR3 size: 12 residues. CDR1 and CDR2 (germline): SGHTA, FQGNSA. The DNA for the CDR3 is TGTGCCAGTGGGACTTTTAACTATGGCTACACCTTC. It specifies CASGTFNYGYTF. The variable domain in full, with the rest retrieved from reference TRBV7-2 and TRBJ1-2, is GAGVSQSPSNKVTEKGKDVELRCDPISGHTALYWYRQSLGQGLEFLIYFQGNSAPDKSGLPSDRFSAERTGGSVSTLTIQRTQQEDSAVYLCASGTFNYGYTFGSGTRLTVV.

The chain employs TRBV7-8 and TRBJ1-2; 10 bases agree with TRBD1. Germline loops: CDR1 SGHVS, CDR2 FQNEAQ. CDR3 length equals 14 residues. The V segment lost 5 bases and the J segment 4 bases; nucleotides outside the gene matches: 4. The CDR3 loop reads CASSGRDRGYGYTF. The CDR3 nucleotides read TGTGCCAGCAGCGGACGGGACAGGGGCTATGGCTACACCTTC. Drawing the rest from reference TRBV7-8 and TRBJ1-2, the complete variable domain is GAGVSQSPRYKVAKRGQDVALRCDPISGHVSLFWYQQALGQGPEFLTYFQNEAQLDKSGLPSDRFFAERPEGSVSTLKIQRTQQEDSAVYLCASSGRDRGYGYTFGSGTRLTVV.